This T cell receptor beta chain was documented in a study of blood T cell repertoires in COVID-19. Method: immunoSEQ multiplex PCR; TCRdb's copy keeps in-frame clones and lacks some. The top ten hold around 14% of the sample, which has about 64,000 clones, over 75% seen once. This clone showed up just once. There are 14 residues in the CDR3. Looked up from germline, CDR1 is DFQATT and CDR2 is SNEGSKA (reference sequence). V was pared by 3 bases and J by 3 bases, with 14 bases between. The chain recombines TRBV20-1 with TRBJ2-5; no clear D. The receptor was isolated from a man aged 80 or over with acute or convalescent COVID-19. The source material was peripheral blood. The CDR3 sequence: CSASLGQAKETQYF. The CDR3, as DNA: TGCAGTGCTAGTTTGGGCCAGGCCAAAGAGACCCAGTACTTC.